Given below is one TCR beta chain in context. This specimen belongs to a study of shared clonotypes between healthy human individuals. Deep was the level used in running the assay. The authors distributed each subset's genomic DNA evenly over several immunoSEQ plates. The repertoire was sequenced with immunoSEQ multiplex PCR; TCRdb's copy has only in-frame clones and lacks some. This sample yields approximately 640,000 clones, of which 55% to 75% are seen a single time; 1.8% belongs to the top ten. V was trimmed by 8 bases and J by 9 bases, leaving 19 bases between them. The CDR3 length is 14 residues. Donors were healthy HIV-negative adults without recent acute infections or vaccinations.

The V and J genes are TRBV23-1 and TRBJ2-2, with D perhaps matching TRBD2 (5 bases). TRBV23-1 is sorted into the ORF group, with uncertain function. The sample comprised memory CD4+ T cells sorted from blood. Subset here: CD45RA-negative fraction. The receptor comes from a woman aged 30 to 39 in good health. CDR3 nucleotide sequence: TGCGCCAGCTGGCCGGACTGTCCGGTCCGGGAGCTGTTTTTT. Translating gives CASWPDCPVRELFF.